Below, 10 T cell receptor beta chains from the same sample are listed, as sequenced in a study of T-cell memory formation after mild COVID-19. TCRdb called the 5' RACE reads again in MiXCR, with one record for every CDR3 protein. The table lists roughly 150,000 distinct CDR3 sequences, more than 14% of them singletons, with roughly an eighth in the top ten. Input material: PBMCs or a T cell subset sorted from them (not recorded which). The origin of the receptors is an adult woman who had mild COVID-19 (a few samples of this study predate the infection). Cell type and time point are not known.

The V gene is TRBV29-1, the J gene TRBJ1-1, with D hard to call. Deletions cut 4 bases from V and 6 bases from J, with 3 bases between. There are 9 residues in the CDR3. The V gene's germline CDR1 is SQVTM and CDR2 ANQGSEA. CDR3 DNA: TGCAGCGTTGGCTCTGAAGCTTTCTTT. Encoded protein: CSVGSEAFF. Full variable domain (outside the CDR3, taken from reference TRBV29-1 and TRBJ1-1): SAVISQKPSRDICQRGTSLTIQCQVDSQVTMMFWYRQQPGQSLTLIATANQGSEATYESGFVIDKFPISRPNLTFSTLTVSNMSPEDSSIYLCSVGSEAFFGQGTRLTVV.

The rearrangement uses TRBV5-1 and TRBJ2-7; possible D gene TRBD2, 6 bases. Trimming removed 4 bases at V and 4 bases at J, with 12 bases between. Looked up from germline, CDR1 is SGHRS and CDR2 is YFSETQ. The CDR3 contains 13 residues. CDR3 bases: TGCGCCAGCAGCGCGGCGACTAGATACGAGCAGTACTTC. Translating it yields CASSAATRYEQYF. Full variable domain (outside the CDR3, taken from reference TRBV5-1 and TRBJ2-7): KAGVTQTPRYLIKTRGQQVTLSCSPISGHRSVSWYQQTPGQGLQFLFEYFSETQRNKGNFPGRFSGRQFSNSRSEMNVSTLELGDSALYLCASSAATRYEQYFGPGTRLTVT.

The J gene is TRBJ2-1, the V gene TRBV7-2, with unresolved D. This CDR3 comprises 16 residues. The V gene's germline CDR1 is SGHTA and CDR2 FQGNSA. V was clipped by 2 bases and J by 0 bases, with 11 bases between them. The CDR3 DNA reads as TGTGCCAGCAGCTTAAAATTTCCTAGCTCCTACAATGAGCAGTTCTTC. Translated: CASSLKFPSSYNEQFF.

This clonotype was counted between two and nine times. The V and J genes are TRBV4-2 and TRBJ2-7; 8 bases are shared with TRBD2. The CDR3 is 16 residues long. Unmatched junction bases numbered 6, after V lost 2 bases and J lost 0 bases. CDR1 and CDR2 from the germline V gene are LGHNA and YNFKEQ. The CDR3 sequence is CASSQTGGLRSYEQYF. In nucleotides, the CDR3 is TGTGCCAGCAGCCAAACGGGGGGGCTCCGCTCCTACGAGCAGTACTTC.

This clonotype was recorded a few times. The V gene is TRBV29-1, the J gene TRBJ1-2, with D unresolved. Germline CDR1 and CDR2: SQVTM and ANQGSEA. This CDR3 is built from 10 residues. V shed 4 bases and J shed 7 bases, with 7 bases lying between them. The CDR3 DNA reads as TGCAGCGTTGGTGCGCCTGGCTACACCTTC. This gives the protein CSVGAPGYTF.

This chain joins TRBV29-1 and TRBJ2-1; D uncertain. Per the germline V gene, CDR1 is SQVTM and CDR2 is ANQGSEA. The CDR3 extends over 11 amino acids. V lost 3 bases, J lost 5 bases, and 5 bases lay in between. CDR3 loop: CSVERHNEQFF. For the CDR3, the DNA is TGCAGCGTTGAGAGGCACAATGAGCAGTTCTTC.

In this sample, this clonotype turned up a few times. This sequence joins TRBV4-1 and TRBJ2-3; D remains ambiguous. CDR1 and CDR2 (germline): MGHRA, YSYEKL. The CDR3 length is 13 residues. The germline V and J ends were trimmed by 4 bases and 2 bases, with 7 bases remaining between them. The chain's CDR3 is CASSRDFTDTQYF. The CDR3 DNA reads as TGCGCCAGCAGCCGGGATTTCACAGATACGCAGTATTTT.

This clonotype was observed a handful of times. The V call is TRBV6-6, the J call TRBJ2-1, with unresolved D. This CDR3 spans 12 amino acids. Trimming shortened V by 3 bases and J by 8 bases, and 8 bases separated the two germline ends. CDR1 and CDR2 (germline): MNHNY, SVGAGI (reference sequence). For the CDR3, the DNA is TGTGCCAGCAGTTATATCCGGGATGAGCAGTTCTTC. This gives the protein CASSYIRDEQFF.

The V gene is TRBV20-1, the J gene TRBJ1-2; TRBD1 aligns across 9 bases. Germline assignment: CDR1 DFQATT and CDR2 SNEGSKA (reference sequence). V was clipped by 6 bases and J by 6 bases; unmatched bases: 2. The CDR3 has 11 residues. CDR3 sequence (DNA): TGCAGTGCGGGGACAGGGAATGGCTACACCTTC. It specifies CSAGTGNGYTF.

This clonotype was found a few times. The V and J genes are TRBV5-6 and TRBJ2-4, with TRBD1 identical over 7 bases. Looked up from germline, CDR1 is SGHDT and CDR2 is YYEEEE. This CDR3 has 17 amino acids. J lost 0 bases, V lost 3 bases, and 9 bases had no gene match. DNA for the CDR3: TGTGCCAGCAGCTCCTTGACAGGGCCCACAGCCAAAAACATTCAGTACTTC. The encoded protein is CASSSLTGPTAKNIQYF.